This entry describes one TCR beta chain. The antigen is unknown. Since a much larger clone is just one base distant, this may be a read error. The sample originates from a study of post-analysis software for immune sequencing data. General study findings and limits: Compared with controls, patients had more of roughly five TRBV segments, including TRBV5-6, TRBV5-1 and TRBV20-1.

Germline loops: CDR1 SGHTA, CDR2 FQGNSA. This CDR3 contains 18 residues. cDNA libraries for TCR beta contained unique molecular identifiers. Yield was roughly 0.5 million cDNA molecules from about 0.94 to 9.7 million T cells. TCRdb ran MiXCR on the PCR reads and lists one entry per CDR3 protein. Among around 710,000 distinct CDR3 sequences listed, 46% were seen once. This chain connects TRBV7-2 to TRBJ2-3, with TRBD2 identical over 13 bases. Sequencing was performed on blood. The clonotype was recovered from a girl between 5 and 17 years old with multiple sclerosis. CDR3 protein: CASGLWGTSGTRTDTQYF. The DNA for the CDR3 is TGTGCCAGCGGCTTATGGGGGACTAGCGGGACCCGCACAGATACGCAGTATTTT.